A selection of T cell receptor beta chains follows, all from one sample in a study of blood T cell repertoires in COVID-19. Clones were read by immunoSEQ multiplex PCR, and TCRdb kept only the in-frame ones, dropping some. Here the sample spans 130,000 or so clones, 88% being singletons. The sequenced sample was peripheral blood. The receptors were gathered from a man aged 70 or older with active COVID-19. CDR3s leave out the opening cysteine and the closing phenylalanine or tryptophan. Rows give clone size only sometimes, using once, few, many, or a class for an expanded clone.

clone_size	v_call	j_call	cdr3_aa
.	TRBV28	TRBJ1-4	ASSLRGLGRTNEKLF
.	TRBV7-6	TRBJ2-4	ASSPGTGGLAKNIQY
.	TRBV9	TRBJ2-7	ASSVGTSHEQY
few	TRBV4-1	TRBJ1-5	ASSQESLTNQPQH
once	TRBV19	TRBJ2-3	ASTAGAADTQY
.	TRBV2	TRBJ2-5	ASSEAWTGEKTQY
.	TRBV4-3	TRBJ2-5	ASSQGLAAVQETQY
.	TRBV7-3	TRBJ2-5	ASSSDPQGTQY
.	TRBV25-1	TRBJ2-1	ASSEYAQAPLDEQF
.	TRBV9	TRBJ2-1	ASSVVGRGGYNEQF
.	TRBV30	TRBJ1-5	AWSQNSNQPQH
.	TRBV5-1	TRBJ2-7	ASSTNGGEQY
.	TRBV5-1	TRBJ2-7	ASRPNPGGAGKEQY
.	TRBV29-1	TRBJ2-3	SVDTFRNNPDTQY
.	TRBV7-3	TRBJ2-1	ASSLRGQGAYNEQF
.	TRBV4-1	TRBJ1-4	ASSQAGARGEKLF
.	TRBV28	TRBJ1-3	ASSLLGAFSGNTIY
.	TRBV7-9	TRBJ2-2	APSLDGRADTGELF
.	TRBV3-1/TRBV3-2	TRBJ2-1	ASSLTSGRANEQF
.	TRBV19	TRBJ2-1	ASSRLAGDGEQF
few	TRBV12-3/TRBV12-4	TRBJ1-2	ASNLGAGNGYT
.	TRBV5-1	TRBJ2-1	ASSFGGLNEQF
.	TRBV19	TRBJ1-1	ASSIGRGDTEAF
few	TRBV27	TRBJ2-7	ASSPRGGASYEQY
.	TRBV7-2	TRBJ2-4	ASRAQGEIKNIQY
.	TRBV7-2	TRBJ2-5	ASSLTGLAGRETQY
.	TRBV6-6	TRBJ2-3	ASSYAYSDTQY
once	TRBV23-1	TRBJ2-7	ASSQFRTSGRNISEQY
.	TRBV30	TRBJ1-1	AWKYGGLNTEAF
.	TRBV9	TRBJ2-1	ASSAPGTNGSKQF
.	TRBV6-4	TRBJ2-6	ASSAGAGANVLT
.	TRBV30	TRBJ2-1	AWSLGQLDEQF
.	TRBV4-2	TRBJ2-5	ASSHGTSAFQETQY
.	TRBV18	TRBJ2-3	ASSPNYSTDTQY
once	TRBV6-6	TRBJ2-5	ASRGTSGKETQY
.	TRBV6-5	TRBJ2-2	ASSYRGGNTGELF
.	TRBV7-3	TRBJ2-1	ASSWGQSSYNEQF
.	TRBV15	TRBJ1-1	ATSRRGGSEAF
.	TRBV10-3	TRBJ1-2	AISESAYGYT
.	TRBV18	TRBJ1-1	ASSPSSGDLTEAF
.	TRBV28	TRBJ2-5	ASSVRDNWQETQY
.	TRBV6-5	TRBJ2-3	ATRQGSDTQY
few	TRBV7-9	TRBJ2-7	ASSLTGPSYEQY
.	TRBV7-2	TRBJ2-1	ASSSPKTSGSSGEQF
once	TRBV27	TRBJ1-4	ASMTGGEKLF
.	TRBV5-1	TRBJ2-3	ASSLDSGGTDTQY
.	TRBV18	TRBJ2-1	ASSPGVRSERPL
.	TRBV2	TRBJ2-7	ASIGGRDSYEQY
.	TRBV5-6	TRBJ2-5	ASSLESMVRETQY
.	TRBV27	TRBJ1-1	ASSLSHPTGEEAF
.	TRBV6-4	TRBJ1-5	ASSEAGDRVSNQPQH
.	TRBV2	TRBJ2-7	ASRDSPYEQY
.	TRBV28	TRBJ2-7	ASSLDRVRYEQY
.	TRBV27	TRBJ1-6	ASSLNPGLNSPLH
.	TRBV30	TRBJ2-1	AWSLRSSGRAKNEQF
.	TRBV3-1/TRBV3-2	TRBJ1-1	ASSRGGEAF
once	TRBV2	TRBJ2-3	ASRKLALSTDTQY
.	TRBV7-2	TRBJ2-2	ASSLMRQGVGLTGELF
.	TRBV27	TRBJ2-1	ASSFAQGASEQF
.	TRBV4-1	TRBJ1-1	ASSQSNRVNTEAF